Below, one T cell receptor (beta chain) is given with its context. Antigen specificity is unknown. The data stem from a study of T cells in Graves' hyperthyroidism and ophthalmopathy. Study conclusions and caveats: Prediction of ophthalmopathy progression came a median roughly 7.1 months pre-onset.

Deletions cut 5 bases from V and 9 bases from J, with 16 bases between. There are 13 residues in the CDR3. TCR beta CDR3 region amplification was performed from RNA transcripts. The study used the HTBI primer set for a first-round RT-PCR of the TCR CDR3. MiXCR, run by TCRdb on the multiplex PCR reads, gives a single entry per CDR3 protein. The sample carries 350,000 to 400,000 distinct CDR3 sequences, about 18% recorded once. The authors took PBMCs from 10 ml fresh peripheral blood. This clonotype was sampled from a woman aged 18-29 years with Graves' hyperthyroidism. The chain uses TRBV12-3 or TRBV12-4 and TRBJ1-2, with a tentative D call TRBD1 (5 bases). The source material was blood. Here the CDR3 reads CASSLWTTVSYTF. In nucleotides, the CDR3 is TGTGCCAGCAGTCTCTGGACAACCGTAAGCTACACCTTC.